This T cell receptor (beta chain) came from a study of blood T cell repertoires in COVID-19 (dated by TCRdb to the early 2020s). Broadly, across the study: The collaborator samples originated in the United States, Italy and Spain and spanned the acute and convalescent phases of COVID-19. The material from the prospective study consisted of cDNA or gDNA derived from T cells, B-cell-depleted T cells, or PBMCs. Subjects who had been exposed to COVID-19, were actively infected with it, or had recovered from it provided the deeply sampled blood TCRbeta repertoires that made up the dataset. A freely available public database, intended as a resource for researchers studying the immune response to SARS-CoV-2, is where the repertoires were released. Samples came from the ongoing ImmuneRACE study (first 160 participants) plus 1,254 subjects from 6 global collaborators. The sample metadata nearly always contained a de-identified subject ID, COVID-19 status, age in years and sex. HLA class I and class II types, where available, came from metadata supplied by the sample provider rather than from assay-based typing.

Participants in the prospective study were aged 18 to 89 years, lived in about two dozen United States geographic areas, and enrolled through a virtual design. In the prospective study, cohorts were assigned on the basis of participant-reported clinical history obtained from a screening survey and a study questionnaire. For ImmuneRACE Cohort 3, a participant was defined as recovered based on two consecutive negative NP/OP PCR tests, clearance by a healthcare professional, or resolution of symptoms. In the prospective study, mobile phlebotomists collected whole blood, serum and a nasopharyngeal or oropharyngeal swab from each participant. Over a roughly two-month period, participants in the prospective study had the option of providing additional blood draws and questionnaires. Before DNA extraction, prospective study blood samples were shipped either frozen or at room temperature. CDR1 and CDR2 are drawn from the germline V gene: MNHNS, SASEGT. The CDR3 contains 15 residues, cysteine and phenylalanine counted. The only DNA kept is the CDR3, 45 bases in frame from the first base. Between the V and J ends, shortened by 2 bases and 4 bases respectively, the junction contains 14 bases.

TCRbeta CDR3 regions were amplified from genomic DNA using the immunoSEQ Assay, a bias-controlled multiplex PCR. The authors processed their data as follows. Within the assay, amplification of reference gene primers was used to estimate how many nucleated cells each sample contained. To quantify the absolute abundance of each unique TCRbeta CDR3 rearrangement, sequence reads were collapsed and filtered. For each sample, productive Simpson clonality was calculated as the square root of Simpson's diversity index over productive rearrangements. Sourced from immuneACCESS, this table was stored by TCRdb with only in-frame sequences that have V and J called. A share of the clones is absent; for the studies checked, an unresolved V gene accounts for under half, and the remainder has no known explanation. V, J and clone size reflect that table, while D and trimming were determined from the DNA. This sample comprises around 58,000 clones, 88% of them detected only once. The biggest ten clones account for roughly a tenth of the sample.

General study outcomes and caveats: The amount of clinical and demographic metadata varied by source and participant and was provided uncurated.

In the case of this clone: Its antigen remains undetermined. Base-call qualities are not available, and no considerably larger clone is one nucleotide away.

Source material: PBMCs or T cells enriched from blood (not recorded which). This TCR derives from a woman in her 40s who had recovered from COVID-19. The chain uses TRBV6-1 and TRBJ1-1, with TRBD1 perhaps the D gene, on 5 matching bases. The nucleotide sequence reads as follows: TGTGCCAGCAGTGAATTGCAGGGCGGTACCACTGAAGCTTTCTTT. Translated, this gives CASSELQGGTTEAFF.